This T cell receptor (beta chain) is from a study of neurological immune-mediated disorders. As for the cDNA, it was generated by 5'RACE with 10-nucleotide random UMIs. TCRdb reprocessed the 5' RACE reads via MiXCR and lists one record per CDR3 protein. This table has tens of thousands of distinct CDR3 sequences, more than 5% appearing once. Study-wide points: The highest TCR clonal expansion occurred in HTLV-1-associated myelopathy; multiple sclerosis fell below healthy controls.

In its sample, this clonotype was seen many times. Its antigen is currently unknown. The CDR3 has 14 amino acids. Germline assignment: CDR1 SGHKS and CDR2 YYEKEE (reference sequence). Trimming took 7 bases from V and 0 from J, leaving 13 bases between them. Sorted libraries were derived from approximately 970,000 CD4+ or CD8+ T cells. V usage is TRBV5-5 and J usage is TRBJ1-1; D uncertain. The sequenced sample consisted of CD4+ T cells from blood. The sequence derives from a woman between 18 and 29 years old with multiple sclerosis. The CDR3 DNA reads TGTGCCAGCTCCAACAGCCAAATGAACACTGAAGCTTTCTTT. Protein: CASSNSQMNTEAFF.